One and the same sample provided the 2 T cell receptor beta chains below, sequenced in a study of human T cells and chemical hapten exposure. Using its own MiXCR run on the RACE reads, TCRdb lists one record per CDR3 protein. The table lists about 360,000 distinct CDR3 sequences, more than 4.5% of them singletons. Time point described: patch test 1, 2 weeks after DPC sensitization. As to treatment: therapeutic diphenylcyclopropenone sensitization with weekly scalp DPC. The sample consisted of whole blood, taken in connection with sensitization to the hapten diphenylcyclopropenone (DPC). The source is a woman between 45 and 60 years old with alopecia areata. Some clones in this sample may be carry-over from other donors' samples.

This clonotype was counted ten times or more. The chain joins TRBV30 to TRBJ2-1; D gene unclear. CDR3 length equals 14 residues. The V gene's germline CDR1 is GTSNPN and CDR2 SVGIG (reference sequence). V lost 1 base and J 4 bases, leaving 11 bases between the germline ends. CDR3 loop: CAWSGTTLYNEQFF. The CDR3, as DNA: TGTGCCTGGAGTGGGACCACTCTATACAATGAGCAGTTCTTC.

This clonotype was counted ten times or more. The rearrangement joins TRBV27 to TRBJ2-3; no clear D. Trimming pared 4 bases from V and 2 bases from J, leaving 10 bases between. The CDR3 length is 14 residues. Germline V gene lookup returns CDR1 MNHEY and CDR2 SMNVEV (reference sequence). The CDR3 sequence is CASSSSPATDTQYF. The CDR3 DNA sequence: TGTGCCAGCAGTTCGAGTCCTGCCACAGATACGCAGTATTTT.